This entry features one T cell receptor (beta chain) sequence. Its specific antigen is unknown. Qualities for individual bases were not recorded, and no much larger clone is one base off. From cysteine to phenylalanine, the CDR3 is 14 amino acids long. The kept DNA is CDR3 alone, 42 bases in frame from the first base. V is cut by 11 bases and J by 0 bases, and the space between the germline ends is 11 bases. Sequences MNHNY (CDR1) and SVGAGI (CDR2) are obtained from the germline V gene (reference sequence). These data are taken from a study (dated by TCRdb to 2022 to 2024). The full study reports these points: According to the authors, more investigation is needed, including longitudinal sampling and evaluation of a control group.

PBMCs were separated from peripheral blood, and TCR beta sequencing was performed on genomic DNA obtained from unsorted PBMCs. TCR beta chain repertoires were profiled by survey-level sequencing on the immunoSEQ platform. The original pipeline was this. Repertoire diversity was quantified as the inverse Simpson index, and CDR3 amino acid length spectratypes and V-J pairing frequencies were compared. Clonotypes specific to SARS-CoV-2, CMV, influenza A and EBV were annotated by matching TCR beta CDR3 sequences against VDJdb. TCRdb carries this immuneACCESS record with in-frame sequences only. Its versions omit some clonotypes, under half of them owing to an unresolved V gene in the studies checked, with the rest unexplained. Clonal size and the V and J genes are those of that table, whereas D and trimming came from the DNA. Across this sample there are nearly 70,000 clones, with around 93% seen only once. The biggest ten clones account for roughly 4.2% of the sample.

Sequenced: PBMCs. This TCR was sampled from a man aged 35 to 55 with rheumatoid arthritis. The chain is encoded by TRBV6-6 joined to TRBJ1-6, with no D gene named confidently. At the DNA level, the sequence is TGTGCCTCGATTTTGAGCTCCTATAATTCACCCCTCCACTTT. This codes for CASILSSYNSPLHF.